The 3 T cell receptor beta chains reported below all come from one sample, sequenced in a study of OX40 agonist ivuxolimab in advanced cancers. Sequenced by immunoSEQ multiplex PCR; TCRdb stores in-frame clones only, minus some. The sample contains 83,000 or so clones, 85% to 95% of which appear only once. Source: CD4+ or CD8+ T cells sorted from blood, taken in a trial of the OX40 agonist ivuxolimab. These receptors all stem from an adult with an advanced solid tumor such as melanoma, head and neck, liver or kidney cancer.

This clone was seen once. J is TRBJ1-2 and V is TRBV18; 7 bases map to TRBD1. Per the germline V gene, CDR1 is KGHSH and CDR2 is LQKENI. The CDR3 has 14 amino acids. The ends lost 3 bases at V and 6 bases at J; junction bases unmatched: 7. The CDR3 sequence: CASSPLQGGNGYTF. The CDR3 DNA is TGTGCCAGCTCACCCCTCCAGGGGGGGAATGGCTACACCTTC.

The J gene is TRBJ1-2, the V gene TRBV5-1; D gene unclear. CDR1 is SGHRS, CDR2 YFSETQ, per germline. The V gene lost 3 bases and the J gene lost 5 bases, with 11 bases spanning the gap. CDR3 size: 13 residues. CDR3 DNA sequence: TGCGCCAGCAGCTCGTCGGAAAGATATGGCTACACCTTC. Amino acid sequence: CASSSSERYGYTF.

This clone has just a few counts. This sequence joins TRBV14 and TRBJ1-1; D not certain. Trimming removed 4 bases from V and 2 bases from J, with 11 bases in between. This CDR3 has 14 residues. CDR1 SGHDN and CDR2 FVKESK come from the germline V gene. DNA for the CDR3: TGTGCCAGCAGCCTAATGGGTCTTAACACTGAAGCTTTCTTT. Translated, it gives CASSLMGLNTEAFF.